In its sample, the clone carrying this TCR beta chain was seen many times. Its specificity is unknown. This sample was taken from a study of CD8+CD57+ T cells in acquired aplastic anemia. In the study overall: Yields of DNA that came from sorted CD4+ and CD8+ cells averaged 3.2 ug. Study-level results: Patients and controls were not found to differ significantly in CD8+ Simpson's diversity.

Genomic DNA constituted the template upon which TCR beta VDJ and CDR3 profiling was performed. A single record per CDR3 protein comes from TCRdb applying MiXCR to the reads. The repertoire includes approximately 160,000 distinct CDR3 sequences, around half of them detected once, and under 3.5% sits in the top ten. CD8+CD57+ cell expansion had been shown by flow cytometry in patients chosen for sequencing. Every patient was diagnosed with severe acquired aplastic anemia. Trimming left V 5 bases short and J 6 bases short, with 22 bases between. Germline V gene sequence: CDR1 SNHLY, CDR2 FYNNEI. This CDR3 region has 16 residues.

V gene TRBV2 combines with J gene TRBJ1-1, with D possibly matching TRBD1 (6 bases). Sequences were obtained from sorted CD4+, CD8+, or CD8+CD57+ T cells (not recorded which) from PBMCs. The clonotype was recovered from a human donor with aplastic anemia. The chain's CDR3 is CASSNRADKMYAEAFF. The CDR3 DNA follows: TGTGCCAGCAGTAACAGGGCCGATAAGATGTACGCTGAAGCTTTCTTT. The full variable domain, completed using reference TRBV2 and TRBJ1-1, is EPEVTQTPSHQVTQMGQEVILRCVPISNHLYFYWYRQILGQKVEFLVSFYNNEISEKSEIFDDQFSVERPDGSNFTLKIRSTKLEDSAMYFCASSNRADKMYAEAFFGQGTRLTVV.